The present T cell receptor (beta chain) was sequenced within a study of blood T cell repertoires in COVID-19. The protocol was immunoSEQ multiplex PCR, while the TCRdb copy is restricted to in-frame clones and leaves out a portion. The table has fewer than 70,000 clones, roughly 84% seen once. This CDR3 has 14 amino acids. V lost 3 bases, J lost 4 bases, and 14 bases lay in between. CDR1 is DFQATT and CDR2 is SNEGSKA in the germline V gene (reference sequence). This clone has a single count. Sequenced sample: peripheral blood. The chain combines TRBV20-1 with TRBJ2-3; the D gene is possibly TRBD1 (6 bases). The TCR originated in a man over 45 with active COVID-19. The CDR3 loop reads CSASRGRTSDTQYF. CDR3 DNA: TGCAGTGCTAGTAGGGGGAGAACTTCAGATACGCAGTATTTT.